The clone carrying this T cell receptor (beta chain) was picked up one time. One entry per CDR3 protein results from TCRdb running MiXCR on the PCR reads. The sample yields 550,000 to 750,000 distinct CDR3 sequences, around 20% seen once. This record belongs to a study of molecular identifiers for immune sequencing clone quantification. Whole-study context: Four portions were sequenced after RNA from about 20,000 or 100,000 naive CD8 cells was split five ways in replicates.

Sequencing was carried out using naive CD8+ T cells from blood, with Jurkat cell RNA spiked in. Subset meaning: FACS-sorted CD8+CD4-CCR7+CD45RA+ naive T cells. The sequence derives from a human donor in good health. Some libraries in this study had Jurkat cell RNA spiked in.

The CDR3 nucleotides read TGCGCCAGCAGCCAAGGGGGGGATACGAACACCGGGGAGCTGTTTTTT. Protein: CASSQGGDTNTGELFF. This chain links TRBV4-1 with TRBJ2-2, with D perhaps matching TRBD2 (6 bases). V lost 1 base, J lost 0 bases, and 9 bases lay in between. Germline-derived CDR1 and CDR2 are MGHRA and YSYEKL. This CDR3 has 16 amino acids.